These 7 T cell receptor beta chains originate from one sample sequenced in a study of cytomegalovirus exposure and HLA in healthy donors (dated by TCRdb to about 2017). The protocol used for the library was the immunoSEQ multiplex PCR assay. Held by TCRdb, this immuneACCESS table contains in-frame sequences only and omits some clones. Under half of the omission traces to an unresolved V gene where checked; the cause of the rest is unknown. Counted in this sample were 220,000 or so clones; over 70% of them appeared once. The top ten clones comprise roughly an eighth of the sample. Sequenced: PBMCs. The receptors were sampled from a woman aged 25-40 years in good health and CMV-seropositive.

The chain uses TRBV27 and TRBJ2-5, with TRBD2 matching 16 bases. CDR3 length: 17 residues. V shed 5 bases and J 5 bases; nucleotides not matched to a gene: 8. Per germline, CDR1 MNHEY and CDR2 SMNVEV (reference sequence). CDR3 protein: CASSPGTSGRAGETQYF. The CDR3 coding sequence is TGTGCCAGCAGTCCCGGGACTAGCGGGAGGGCCGGGGAGACCCAGTACTTC.

The J gene is TRBJ1-5, the V gene TRBV5-6; perhaps TRBD1 as D (5 bases). CDR1 SGHDT and CDR2 YYEEEE come from the germline V gene. Trimming shortened V by 5 bases and J by 6 bases, and 15 bases separated the two germline ends. This CDR3 spans 14 amino acids. The CDR3 DNA reads TGTGCCAGCAGTTCGGGCAGGGAGGGTCAGCCCCAGCATTTT. The encoded protein is CASSSGREGQPQHF.

The CDR3 bases are TGCGCCAGCAGCCAAGGGACAGGCCCGGCGGACACCATATATTTT. It encodes CASSQGTGPADTIYF. The rearrangement links TRBV4-1 to TRBJ1-3, with 7 positions matching TRBD1. This CDR3 region has 15 residues. V shed 1 base and J 8 bases; nucleotides not matched to a gene: 8. Germline V gene sequence: CDR1 MGHRA, CDR2 YSYEKL.

The rearrangement uses TRBV27 and TRBJ1-5; 7 positions agree with TRBD1. The CDR3 sequence is 16 residues long. The V gene end was trimmed by 4 bases and the J gene end by 9 bases; junction bases not matched to a gene: 15. Germline values: CDR1 MNHEY, CDR2 SMNVEV (reference sequence). CDR3 in DNA: TGTGCCAGCAGTTCCCAGACAGGGAACGGGCCAGGGCCCCAGCATTTT. Its translation: CASSSQTGNGPGPQHF.

In nucleotides, the CDR3 is TGTGCCAGCAGTTTAGCCAGCCGCTACGAGCAGTACTTC. It encodes CASSLASRYEQYF. The chain carries TRBV27 and TRBJ2-7; D not certain. Trimming removed 2 bases at V and 3 bases at J, with 8 bases between. Germline CDR1 MNHEY, CDR2 SMNVEV (reference sequence). This CDR3 is 13 amino acids long.

V gene TRBV4-3 combines with J gene TRBJ1-1; D gene ambiguous. V was clipped by 3 bases and J by 4 bases, with 9 bases between them. The CDR3 has 13 amino acids. Germline V lookup: CDR1 LGHNA, CDR2 YSLEER. CDR3 residues: CASSHTVATEAFF. The DNA of the CDR3 is TGCGCCAGCAGCCACACGGTTGCCACTGAAGCTTTCTTT.

The rearrangement links TRBV28 to TRBJ1-1, with TRBD1 matching 7 bases. Unmatched junction bases numbered 7, after V lost 5 bases and J lost 7 bases. Germline CDR1 MDHEN, CDR2 SYDVKM. The CDR3 contains 13 residues. The DNA for the CDR3 is TGTGCCAGCAGTAACAGGGGAACCATTGAAGCTTTCTTT. It yields the protein CASSNRGTIEAFF.